These 2 T cell receptor beta chains originate from one sample sequenced in a study of T cell clones after liver transplantation. Some clones are missing from TCRdb's copy, which holds only in-frame ones; the method was immunoSEQ multiplex PCR. This sample carries roughly 80,000 clones, about 84% of them seen once, and the ten largest clones take 0.45% to 0.55%. The starting material was CD4+ T cells from blood, obtained around 45 months after liver transplant. The receptors derive from a human patient who received a liver transplant. T cells may partly derive from the graft donor.

The V call is TRBV11-2, the J call TRBJ2-7; D is unclear. The CDR3 runs to 14 residues. The V and J ends lost 2 bases and 1 base respectively, with 9 bases between them. CDR1 and CDR2 (germline): SGHAT, FQNNGV. The CDR3 DNA reads as TGTGCCAGCAGCTTAAGCTTACTGTCCTACGAGCAGTACTTC. Its protein product is CASSLSLLSYEQYF. Using reference TRBV11-2 and TRBJ2-7 for the parts outside the CDR3, the full variable domain is EAGVAQSPRYKIIEKRQSVAFWCNPISGHATLYWYQQILGQGPKLLIQFQNNGVVDDSQLPKDRFSAERLKGVDSTLKIQPAKLEDSAVYLCASSLSLLSYEQYFGPGTRLTVT.

The sample holds one count of this clone. The chain joins TRBV28 to TRBJ1-1; no definite D call. Trimming pared 4 bases from V and 0 bases from J, leaving 12 bases between. This CDR3 is 15 amino acids long. Per the germline V gene, CDR1 is MDHEN and CDR2 is SYDVKM. This CDR3 is CASSSSGLVNTEAFF. The CDR3 nucleotides are TGTGCCAGCAGTTCCTCGGGGTTGGTGAACACTGAAGCTTTCTTT.